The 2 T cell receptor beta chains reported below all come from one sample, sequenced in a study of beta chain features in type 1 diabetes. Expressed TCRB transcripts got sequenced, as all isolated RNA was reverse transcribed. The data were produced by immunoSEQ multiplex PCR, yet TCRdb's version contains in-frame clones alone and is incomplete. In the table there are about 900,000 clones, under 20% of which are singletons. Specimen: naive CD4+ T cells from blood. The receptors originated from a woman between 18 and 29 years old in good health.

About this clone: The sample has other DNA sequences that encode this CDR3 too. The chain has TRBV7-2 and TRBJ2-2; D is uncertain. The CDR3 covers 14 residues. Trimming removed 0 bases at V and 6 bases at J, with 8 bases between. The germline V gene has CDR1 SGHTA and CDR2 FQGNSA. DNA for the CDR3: TGTGCCAGCAGCTTAGCGGCCAGCGCCGGGGAGCTGTTTTTT. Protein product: CASSLAASAGELFF.

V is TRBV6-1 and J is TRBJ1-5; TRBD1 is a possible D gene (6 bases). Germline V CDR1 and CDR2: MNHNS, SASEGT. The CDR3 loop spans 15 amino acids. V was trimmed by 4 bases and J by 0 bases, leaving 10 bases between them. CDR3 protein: CASSAVGASNQPQHF. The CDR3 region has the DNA TGTGCCAGCAGTGCGGTGGGGGCTAGCAATCAGCCCCAGCATTTT.